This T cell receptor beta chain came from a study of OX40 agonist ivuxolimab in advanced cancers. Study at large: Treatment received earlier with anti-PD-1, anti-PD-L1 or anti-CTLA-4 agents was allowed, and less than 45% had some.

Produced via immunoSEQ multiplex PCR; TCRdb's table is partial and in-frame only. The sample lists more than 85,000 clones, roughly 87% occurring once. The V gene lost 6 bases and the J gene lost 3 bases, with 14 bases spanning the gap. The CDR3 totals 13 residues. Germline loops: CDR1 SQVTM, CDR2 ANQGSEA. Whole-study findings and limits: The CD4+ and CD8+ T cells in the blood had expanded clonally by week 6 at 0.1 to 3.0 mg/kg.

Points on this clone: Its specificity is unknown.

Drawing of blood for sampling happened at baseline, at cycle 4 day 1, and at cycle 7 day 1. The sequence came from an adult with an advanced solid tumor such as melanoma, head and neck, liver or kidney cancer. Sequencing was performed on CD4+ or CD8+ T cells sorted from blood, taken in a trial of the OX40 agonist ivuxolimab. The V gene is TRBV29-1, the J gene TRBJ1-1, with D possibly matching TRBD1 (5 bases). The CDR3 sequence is CSVRWGSDTEAFF. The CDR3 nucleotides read TGCAGCGTGAGGTGGGGGTCCGACACTGAAGCTTTCTTT.